This T cell receptor beta chain was sequenced during a study of long-term antiretroviral therapy in people with HIV. The CDR3 length is 15 residues. V lost 6 bases, J lost 3 bases, and 7 bases stayed unmatched. Germline-derived CDR1 and CDR2 are MNHEY and SVGAGI. Cryopreserved PBMC numbered about 1-10 million per sample before DNA extraction. They ran version v3.0 of the immunoSEQ assay at survey level. The table came from immunoSEQ multiplex PCR; TCRdb's copy has only in-frame clones and leaves some out. The sample gives tens of thousands of clones, 90% to 95% of which show up once; about 2.5% is in the top ten. General study results and limits: Pre-ART clonal expansion yielded clones that dominated the repertoire at all time points. With ART, diversity went up but was still lower than in transplant donor controls.

A note on this clone: Its antigen is not identified.

The receptor was isolated from a woman aged 45-60 years with HIV. This chain connects TRBV6-5 to TRBJ2-7, with 11 bases lining up with TRBD1. Specimen: unsorted PBMCs, collected 3.7 years after starting antiretroviral therapy. This CDR3 is CASSRAGTGGYEQYF. DNA for the CDR3: TGTGCCAGCAGCCGAGCCGGGACAGGGGGCTACGAGCAGTACTTC.